One and the same sample provided the 8 T cell receptor beta chains below, sequenced in a study of human T cells and chemical hapten exposure (dated by TCRdb to 2020 to 2023). Libraries were made using RACE. This sample was sequenced with a NextSeq 500. TCRdb took the public reads, trimmed them with fastp at Q25, ran MiXCR for clone calling and kept in-frame beta chains. All rows with the same CDR3 protein become a single entry with the most common DNA and genes. The sample table holds 45,000 to 70,000 distinct CDR3 sequences, of which about 9.3% were seen once. About an eighth of the sample goes to the ten largest clones. The sample's time point label, decoded: patch test 1, 2 weeks after DPC sensitization. In light of the paper, this sample's treatment or condition label describes: therapeutic diphenylcyclopropenone sensitization with weekly scalp DPC. Sequencing was performed on whole blood, taken in connection with sensitization to the hapten diphenylcyclopropenone (DPC). The receptor source for this set is a woman aged 40 to 50 with alopecia areata. Some clones in this sample may be carry-over from other donors' samples.

This clonotype has ten or more counts. The chain recombines TRBV6-5 with TRBJ1-4; D is ambiguous. The V gene's germline CDR1 is MNHEY and CDR2 SVGAGI. Trimming took 0 bases from V and 8 from J, leaving 7 bases between them. The CDR3 has 13 amino acids. CDR3 nucleotide sequence: TGTGCCAGCAGTTACTCATATGGGGAAAAACTGTTTTTT. Translation gives CASSYSYGEKLFF.

The gene calls are TRBV2 and TRBJ1-5; 7 bases are shared with TRBD1. The junction had 6 bases not matched to a gene; V was cut back by 6 bases and J by 4 bases. The CDR3 covers 14 residues. Germline V gives CDR1 SNHLY, CDR2 FYNNEI. The CDR3 DNA reads TGTGCCAGCAGGGAGGGGGCTATAAATCAGCCCCAGCATTTT. Translating gives CASREGAINQPQHF.

This clonotype was seen repeatedly, ten times or more. V is TRBV12-3 or TRBV12-4 and J is TRBJ1-2, with D unresolved. The CDR3 spans 13 residues. V dropped 5 bases and J dropped 10 bases, with 17 bases sitting between them. The DNA of the CDR3 is TGTGCCAGCAGTCCGCCGGCCCGCTCCATCTACACCTTC. Its protein is CASSPPARSIYTF.

In its sample, this clonotype was seen a few times. The V and J genes are TRBV12-3 or TRBV12-4 and TRBJ2-3; D possibly corresponds to TRBD1 (5 bases). The V and J ends lost 5 bases and 0 bases respectively, with 12 bases between them. The CDR3 covers 15 residues. The CDR3 nucleotides read TGTGCCAGCAGTAGGACATGGGATAGCACAGATACGCAGTATTTT. Residues: CASSRTWDSTDTQYF.

This clonotype was counted at least ten times. The chain links TRBV20-1 to TRBJ2-7; 10 nucleotides line up with TRBD1. This CDR3 has 14 residues. Germline V CDR1 and CDR2: DFQATT, SNEGSKA (reference sequence). V was pared by 2 bases and J by 4 bases, with 5 bases of the junction left unmatched. CDR3 residues: CSARRTGGDYEQYF. CDR3 sequence (DNA): TGCAGTGCTAGAAGGACAGGGGGAGATTACGAGCAGTACTTC.

This clonotype was counted a few times. This sequence joins TRBV4-1 and TRBJ2-5; 7 bases agree with TRBD2. Trimming took 0 bases from V and 4 from J; bases not matched to a gene: 2. From germline, CDR1 is MGHRA and CDR2 YSYEKL. The CDR3 has 14 residues. CDR3 sequence: CASSQETSVETQYF. CDR3 nucleotide sequence: TGCGCCAGCAGCCAAGAAACTAGCGTAGAGACCCAGTACTTC.

The rearrangement joins TRBV5-1 to TRBJ1-2, with a possible D match to TRBD1 (5 bases). Germline CDR1 reads SGHRS; CDR2 reads YFSETQ. CDR3 length: 13 amino acids. The V end was cut by 0 bases, the J end by 8 bases, with 11 bases between. For the CDR3, the DNA is TGCGCCAGCAGCTTGGCAGGGAGACGCGGCTACACCTTC. It specifies CASSLAGRRGYTF.

This sequence joins TRBV7-2 and TRBJ2-5, with D perhaps assigned TRBD1 or TRBD2 (5 bases each). The ends were cut back, 0 bases at V and 8 bases at J, with 10 bases in the middle. The CDR3 has 13 residues. Per germline, CDR1 SGHTA and CDR2 FQGNSA. This chain's CDR3 is CASSLADGTTQYF. As DNA, the CDR3 is TGTGCCAGCAGCTTAGCTGATGGGACCACCCAGTACTTC.